The 10 T cell receptor beta chains listed next were all sequenced from one sample in a study of technical replicates of blood from several donors. The assay was immunoSEQ multiplex PCR, and TCRdb's table has in-frame clones only and misses some. The data hold about 100,000 clones, with about 94% observed a single time. Input material: T cells isolated from PBMCs. The receptor source for this set is a human donor in good health.

This chain uses TRBV11-2 with TRBJ2-7, with 8 positions matching TRBD2. Germline assignment: CDR1 SGHAT and CDR2 FQNNGV. CDR3 size: 18 residues. The junction had 15 bases not matched to a gene; V was cut back by 5 bases and J by 0 bases. In DNA form, the CDR3 reads TGTGCCAGCAGCCCCCGTGGTAGCGGGACTCATTCCTCCTACGAGCAGTACTTC. As protein: CASSPRGSGTHSSYEQYF.

The J gene is TRBJ2-7, the V gene TRBV5-1, with 8 nucleotides matching TRBD1. Germline-derived CDR1 and CDR2 are SGHRS and YFSETQ. The CDR3 totals 15 residues. Losses at the gene ends were 2 bases for V and 4 bases for J; bases not matched to a gene: 8. The CDR3 sequence: CASSLDDRGGYEQYF. The CDR3 nucleotides are TGCGCCAGCAGCTTAGACGACAGGGGTGGATACGAGCAGTACTTC.

The chain uses TRBV5-1 and TRBJ1-5; TRBD1 is a possible D gene (5 bases). Germline values: CDR1 SGHRS, CDR2 YFSETQ. The ends were cut back, 2 bases at V and 5 bases at J, with 14 bases in the middle. This CDR3 has 15 amino acids. CDR3 in DNA: TGCGCCAGCAGCTTAGAACCAGGGTCTGATCAGCCCCAGCATTTT. Protein product: CASSLEPGSDQPQHF.

The CDR3 sequence is CASSLGFYHRGLADTQYF. CDR3 nucleotide sequence: TGTGCCAGCAGCTTAGGGTTCTATCACAGGGGGCTCGCAGATACGCAGTATTTT. The chain has TRBV11-3 and TRBJ2-3, with 9 bases matching TRBD1. Trimming removed 1 base from V and 4 bases from J; junction bases left unmatched: 12. This CDR3 contains 18 residues. CDR1 is SGHNT, CDR2 YENEEA, per germline.

This clone has just one count. The chain combines TRBV5-1 with TRBJ2-3; 7 positions agree with TRBD1. In germline, CDR1 is SGHRS, CDR2 YFSETQ. The CDR3 is 14 amino acids. V lost 5 bases, J lost 2 bases, and 5 bases stayed unmatched. CDR3 protein: CASRGGRVTDTQYF. Written as DNA, the CDR3 is TGCGCCAGCAGAGGGGGCCGGGTCACAGATACGCAGTATTTT.

This clone appeared a single time. The gene calls are TRBV7-9 and TRBJ2-4; tentatively, D is TRBD1 (5 bases). Germline lookup yields CDR1 SEHNR and CDR2 FQNEAQ (reference sequence). Trimming removed 1 base at V and 8 bases at J, with 18 bases between. The CDR3 loop spans 16 amino acids. In DNA form, the CDR3 reads TGTGCCAGCAGCTTAGGGTCCGCAGGGATGATTTACATTCAGTACTTC. Amino acid sequence: CASSLGSAGMIYIQYF.

J is TRBJ1-1 and V is TRBV2, with a tentative D call TRBD1 (6 bases). This CDR3 is built from 16 residues. Trimming removed 6 bases at V and 0 bases at J, with 17 bases between. CDR1 and CDR2 from the germline V gene are SNHLY and FYNNEI. The CDR3 DNA follows: TGTGCCAGCAGCCCCACAGGGATGGGGATGAACACTGAAGCTTTCTTT. This encodes CASSPTGMGMNTEAFF. Full variable domain (remainder filled in from reference TRBV2 and TRBJ1-1): EPEVTQTPSHQVTQMGQEVILRCVPISNHLYFYWYRQILGQKVEFLVSFYNNEISEKSEIFDDQFSVERPDGSNFTLKIRSTKLEDSAMYFCASSPTGMGMNTEAFFGQGTRLTVV.

The V gene is TRBV6-6, the J gene TRBJ1-2, with D hard to call. This CDR3 has 14 residues. Germline V lookup: CDR1 MNHNY, CDR2 SVGAGI (reference sequence). With 0 bases removed from V and 7 bases from J, the gap between germline ends came to 12 bases. CDR3 loop: CASSYSQQATGYTF. As DNA, the CDR3 is TGTGCCAGCAGTTACTCGCAGCAGGCAACTGGCTACACCTTC.

The chain's CDR3 is CASSFPGQPKNIQYF. In DNA, the CDR3 is TGTGCCAGCAGTTTCCCCGGACAGCCTAAAAACATTCAGTACTTC. The chain has TRBV28 and TRBJ2-4; D may be TRBD1 (6 bases). The germline V gene has CDR1 MDHEN and CDR2 SYDVKM. This CDR3 spans 15 amino acids. The V end lost 3 bases, the J end lost 4 bases, and 13 bases lay between the germline ends.

V is TRBV6-1 and J is TRBJ1-3; no reliable D call. V lost 1 base and J 0 bases, leaving 10 bases between the germline ends. The CDR3 extends over 16 amino acids. CDR1 MNHNS and CDR2 SASEGT come from the germline V gene. CDR3 residues: CASSEVSNYSGNTIYF. The CDR3 nucleotides are TGTGCCAGCAGTGAAGTCTCAAACTACTCTGGAAACACCATATATTTT.